Following are 15 T cell receptor beta chains from one sample sequenced in a study of OX40 agonist ivuxolimab in advanced cancers. Library generation was performed with the immunoSEQ multiplex PCR assay. Drawn from immuneACCESS, this table holds only the in-frame rearrangements with V and J called that TCRdb kept. Clones are partly lost; checked studies trace under half to an unresolved V gene and leave the rest unexplained. The sample has approximately 52,000 clones on record, more than 80% of them singletons. Together, the top ten hold roughly 1.2% of the sample. Sequencing used CD4+ or CD8+ T cells sorted from blood, obtained in a trial of the OX40 agonist ivuxolimab. The receptors here all came from an adult with an advanced solid tumor such as melanoma, head and neck, liver or kidney cancer.

The DNA of the CDR3 is TGCGCCAGCAGCAACCAGGGACTAGCGGGCGAGACCCAGTACTTC. It is translated as CASSNQGLAGETQYF. The chain links TRBV4-1 to TRBJ2-5; 12 nucleotides line up with TRBD2. The V segment lost 5 bases and the J segment 5 bases; nucleotides outside the gene matches: 6. The CDR3 consists of 15 residues. Germline CDR1 reads MGHRA; CDR2 reads YSYEKL.

CDR3: CASSYSGGTGYTF. CDR3 bases: TGTGCCAGCAGTTACAGTGGGGGGACGGGCTACACCTTC. V gene TRBV6-5 combines with J gene TRBJ1-2, with D possibly matching TRBD1 (5 bases). This CDR3 comprises 13 residues. Between the trimmed V and J ends, which lost 2 bases and 8 bases, there was a span of 12 bases. Germline assignment: CDR1 MNHEY and CDR2 SVGAGI.

This chain links TRBV7-2 with TRBJ1-2; 8 bases agree with TRBD1. Germline CDR1 SGHTA, CDR2 FQGNSA. Losses at the gene ends were 1 base for V and 7 bases for J; bases not matched to a gene: 8. CDR3 length equals 15 residues. CDR3 residues: CASSLGSTGATGYTF. Here the CDR3 DNA reads TGTGCCAGCAGCTTAGGGTCGACAGGGGCGACTGGCTACACCTTC.

The CDR3 bases are TGTGCCAGCAGGAGGGGACAGGTCGCTAACTATGGCTACACCTTC. Translation: CASRRGQVANYGYTF. V gene TRBV2 combines with J gene TRBJ1-2, with 8 bases fitting TRBD1. The germline V gene encodes CDR1 SNHLY and CDR2 FYNNEI. With V trimmed by 6 bases and J by 0 bases, 6 bases remained unmatched. This CDR3 comprises 15 residues.

In this sample, this clone turned up once. The V call is TRBV7-8, the J call TRBJ2-7; the match to TRBD2 covers 7 bases. The trim removed 1 base at V and 2 bases at J, leaving 11 bases unmatched. CDR1 and CDR2 from the germline V gene are SGHVS and FQNEAQ. This CDR3 is built from 17 residues. The CDR3 nucleotides are TGTGCCAGCAGCTTAGTCTCTGGCGGGGGACCGACCTACGAGCAGTACTTC. Translating it yields CASSLVSGGGPTYEQYF.

The chain employs TRBV5-1 and TRBJ2-7; no reliable D call. The CDR3 contains 12 residues. With 4 bases removed from V and 3 bases from J, the gap between germline ends came to 8 bases. Germline CDR1 and CDR2: SGHRS and YFSETQ. This CDR3 reads CASSPIGYEQYF. The CDR3, as DNA: TGCGCCAGCAGCCCTATTGGCTACGAGCAGTACTTC.

In its sample, this clone was seen a few times. The rearrangement uses TRBV5-1 and TRBJ1-6, with TRBD1 matching 7 bases. In germline, CDR1 is SGHRS, CDR2 YFSETQ. Unmatched junction bases numbered 4, after V lost 3 bases and J lost 4 bases. The CDR3 loop spans 15 amino acids. CDR3 sequence: CASSSTTGYNSPLHF. The CDR3 DNA reads as TGCGCCAGCAGCTCGACGACAGGGTATAATTCACCCCTCCACTTT. The entire variable domain, with the rest obtained from reference TRBV5-1 and TRBJ1-6, is as follows: KAGVTQTPRYLIKTRGQQVTLSCSPISGHRSVSWYQQTPGQGLQFLFEYFSETQRNKGNFPGRFSGRQFSNSRSEMNVSTLELGDSALYLCASSSTTGYNSPLHFGNGTRLTVT.

This chain joins TRBV11-2 and TRBJ1-1; 9 bases line up with TRBD1. The length of the CDR3 is 11 residues. Germline V gives CDR1 SGHAT, CDR2 FQNNGV. J was trimmed by 8 bases and V by 6 bases; bases with no gene match: 1. The CDR3 nucleotides read TGTGCCAGCAGAGACAGGGGGGAAGCTTTCTTT. Amino acids: CASRDRGEAFF.

Only one count was recorded for this clone. The chain carries TRBV15 and TRBJ2-5; 7 nucleotides line up with TRBD1. The end of the DNA aligns better with TRBJ2-7, so the J call may be wrong. This CDR3 has 15 amino acids. The germline CDR1 and CDR2 sequences are LNHNV and YYDKDF (reference sequence). The CDR3 reads CATSRGQGYSYEQYF. CDR3 in DNA: TGTGCCACCAGCAGAGGACAGGGATACTCCTACGAGCAGTACTTC.

The V gene is TRBV5-1, the J gene TRBJ1-2; a possible D gene is TRBD1 (5 bases). CDR3 length: 14 amino acids. The V gene lost 4 bases and the J gene lost 8 bases, with 18 bases spanning the gap. Germline CDR1 SGHRS, CDR2 YFSETQ. The CDR3 bases are TGCGCCAGCAGCCCGGCCGGGACCCTCGGAGGCTACACCTTC. Its protein product is CASSPAGTLGGYTF.

This chain joins TRBV5-1 and TRBJ1-2; possibly TRBD1 for D (6 bases). Deletions cut 6 bases from V and 8 bases from J, with 20 bases between. The CDR3 contains 14 residues. The germline CDR1 and CDR2 sequences are SGHRS and YFSETQ. The CDR3 loop reads CASNEGGASSGYTF. The CDR3, as DNA: TGCGCCAGCAACGAAGGGGGGGCGAGTTCGGGCTACACCTTC.

This clone was seen more than once but under ten times. The chain uses TRBV5-6 and TRBJ2-5, with TRBD1 matching 7 bases. The CDR3 has 15 amino acids. CDR1 SGHDT and CDR2 YYEEEE come from the germline V gene. Trimming at V came to 4 bases and at J to 4 bases, leaving 10 bases not matched to a gene. The DNA for the CDR3 is TGTGCCAGCAGCCTAAGACAGGGTCCCGGAGAGACCCAGTACTTC. Protein: CASSLRQGPGETQYF.

This rearrangement joins TRBV4-3 to TRBJ1-1; no clear D. The ends were cut back, 4 bases at V and 3 bases at J, with 12 bases in the middle. Germline V gene sequence: CDR1 LGHNA, CDR2 YSLEER. The CDR3 length is 14 residues. CDR3 loop: CASSPINSDTEAFF. CDR3 coding DNA: TGCGCCAGCAGCCCAATCAACAGCGACACTGAAGCTTTCTTT.

The V gene is TRBV13, the J gene TRBJ1-6; D is unresolved. The length of the CDR3 is 13 residues. V shed 0 bases and J shed 9 bases, with 6 bases lying between them. Per the germline V gene, CDR1 is PRHDT and CDR2 is FYEKMQ (reference sequence). The DNA of the CDR3 is TGTGCCAGCAGCTTAGGTGGGCTTTCACCCCTCCACTTT. Translating it yields CASSLGGLSPLHF.

The genes are TRBV6-5 and TRBJ1-1; 7 nucleotides agree with TRBD1. Germline lookup yields CDR1 MNHEY and CDR2 SVGAGI. The CDR3 totals 14 residues. Trimming removed 3 bases from V and 8 bases from J; junction bases left unmatched: 9. The DNA for the CDR3 is TGTGCCAGCAGTTATTTAGGGCACAGGGGAGAAGCTTTCTTT. It translates to CASSYLGHRGEAFF.